A single sample gave rise to the 24 T cell receptor beta chains below, sequenced in a study of blood T cell repertoires in COVID-19. The assay was immunoSEQ multiplex PCR, and TCRdb's table has in-frame clones only and misses some. The table includes 130,000 to 150,000 clones, roughly 77% detected once. Sequenced material: peripheral blood. The receptors stem from a man aged 55 to 70 with acute or convalescent COVID-19.

This clone occurred once. V is TRBV6-4 and J is TRBJ1-1, with D tentatively TRBD1 (6 bases). The CDR3 has 15 residues. CDR1 and CDR2 (germline): MRHNA, SNTAGT. V was cut by 0 bases and J by 2 bases, with 10 bases left in between. The CDR3 DNA is TGTGCCAGCAGTGACTCTGGACAGTCAAACACTGAAGCTTTCTTT. This gives the protein CASSDSGQSNTEAFF.

V gene TRBV5-1 combines with J gene TRBJ2-7, with 7 bases that match TRBD1. V was pared by 4 bases and J by 2 bases, with 9 bases of the junction left unmatched. The germline CDR1 and CDR2 sequences are SGHRS and YFSETQ. The CDR3 is 15 residues long. This CDR3 reads CASSRTTGQAYEQYF. The CDR3 bases are TGCGCCAGCAGCCGGACAACAGGACAGGCCTACGAGCAGTACTTC.

V is TRBV24-1 and J is TRBJ2-1, with 8 nucleotides matching TRBD2. The V gene's germline CDR1 is KGHDR and CDR2 SFDVKD. V lost 6 bases, J lost 4 bases, and 4 bases stayed unmatched. This CDR3 contains 14 residues. This chain's CDR3 is CATSPSGSYNEQFF. For the CDR3, the DNA is TGTGCCACCAGTCCTAGCGGGTCTTACAATGAGCAGTTCTTC.

The V and J genes are TRBV24-1 and TRBJ2-3, with a possible D match to TRBD2 (5 bases). This CDR3 contains 15 residues. The germline V gene has CDR1 KGHDR and CDR2 SFDVKD. V lost 5 bases and J lost 1, with 12 bases in between. CDR3 in amino acids: CATSVLEEGTDTQYF. As DNA, the CDR3 is TGTGCCACCAGTGTCCTTGAGGAGGGCACAGATACGCAGTATTTT.

The chain recombines TRBV2 with TRBJ2-7, with D possibly TRBD1 on 5 matching bases. Germline-derived CDR1 and CDR2 are SNHLY and FYNNEI. V shed 6 bases and J shed 0 bases, with 12 bases lying between them. The CDR3 spans 14 residues. CDR3 region: CASSPGFLSYEQYF. DNA of the CDR3: TGTGCCAGCAGCCCAGGGTTCCTCTCCTACGAGCAGTACTTC.

J is TRBJ2-7 and V is TRBV18, with TRBD1 identical over 9 bases. With V trimmed by 1 base and J by 7 bases, 5 bases remained unmatched. The length of the CDR3 is 14 residues. Germline lookup yields CDR1 KGHSH and CDR2 LQKENI. The CDR3 nucleotides read TGTGCCAGCTCACCACGGACAGGGGATTGGGAGCAGTACTTC. Translation: CASSPRTGDWEQYF.

V usage is TRBV5-1 and J usage is TRBJ2-3; TRBD1 might be the D (6 bases). Germline CDR1 SGHRS, CDR2 YFSETQ. The CDR3 is made up of 16 amino acids. The V gene lost 0 bases and the J gene lost 4 bases, with 15 bases spanning the gap. CDR3 sequence reads: CASSLAPTGISDTQYF. CDR3 DNA: TGCGCCAGCAGCTTGGCCCCCACAGGGATCTCAGATACGCAGTATTTT.

This chain joins TRBV28 and TRBJ1-6, with 7 bases fitting TRBD1. The CDR3 loop spans 15 amino acids. Germline CDR1 MDHEN, CDR2 SYDVKM. V gave up 5 bases and J gave up 4 bases; unmatched junction bases: 5. The CDR3 DNA reads as TGTGCCAGCAGTCCGGAGACAGGGTATAATTCACCCCTCCACTTT. Translating gives CASSPETGYNSPLHF. The full variable domain, completed using reference TRBV28 and TRBJ1-6, is DVKVTQSSRYLVKRTGEKVFLECVQDMDHENMFWYRQDPGLGLRLIYFSYDVKMKEKGDIPEGYSVSREKKERFSLILESASTNQTSMYLCASSPETGYNSPLHFGNGTRLTVT.

The J gene is TRBJ2-1, the V gene TRBV6-5, with D perhaps TRBD1 (6 bases). The CDR3 has 15 residues. V lost 0 bases and J 8 bases, leaving 14 bases between the germline ends. In germline, CDR1 is MNHEY, CDR2 SVGAGI. CDR3 loop: CASSYSLNRADEQFF. CDR3 DNA sequence: TGTGCCAGCAGTTACTCCCTAAACAGGGCGGATGAGCAGTTCTTC.

The V call is TRBV5-1, the J call TRBJ2-3; TRBD2 matches at 8 bases. V shed 2 bases, J shed 0 bases, and the junction held 2 bases outside the gene matches. The CDR3 is made up of 15 amino acids. Per germline, CDR1 SGHRS and CDR2 YFSETQ. The CDR3, as DNA: TGCGCCAGCAGCTTTAGCGGGGTCAGCACAGATACGCAGTATTTT. Protein: CASSFSGVSTDTQYF.

This clone showed up many times. The V and J genes are TRBV4-1 and TRBJ2-7; 12 bases align to TRBD2. The germline V gene encodes CDR1 MGHRA and CDR2 YSYEKL. With 5 bases clipped from V and 5 bases from J, the junction kept 7 bases outside the gene matches. CDR3 length: 15 amino acids. The DNA of the CDR3 is TGCGCCAGCAGCTACGGACTAGCGGGAATCAACGAGCAGTACTTC. It yields the protein CASSYGLAGINEQYF.

The J gene is TRBJ2-5, the V gene TRBV9, with 10 bases that match TRBD2. The CDR3 loop spans 13 amino acids. The trim removed 4 bases at V and 8 bases at J, leaving 5 bases unmatched. The germline V gene encodes CDR1 SGDLS and CDR2 YYNGEE. For the CDR3, the DNA is TGTGCCAGCAGCCCTGGACTAGCGGTTACCCAGTACTTC. Residues: CASSPGLAVTQYF.

This sequence joins TRBV4-1 and TRBJ2-2; a weak D match, TRBD2 (5 bases). The CDR3 loop spans 14 amino acids. In germline, CDR1 is MGHRA, CDR2 YSYEKL. The V and J ends lost 4 bases and 4 bases respectively, with 10 bases between them. The CDR3 nucleotides are TGCGCCAGCAGCCGTGGAGGTCTCACCGGGGAGCTGTTTTTT. Its translation: CASSRGGLTGELFF.

The chain employs TRBV9 and TRBJ2-5; the match to TRBD1 covers 10 bases. The germline V gene encodes CDR1 SGDLS and CDR2 YYNGEE. Trimming at V came to 4 bases and at J to 10 bases, leaving 7 bases not matched to a gene. This CDR3 comprises 13 residues. The CDR3 loop reads CASSPGTGDDQYF. The CDR3 bases are TGTGCCAGCAGCCCCGGGACAGGGGACGACCAGTACTTC.

V and J are TRBV18 and TRBJ2-7; 10 nucleotides match TRBD1. Unmatched junction bases numbered 5, after V lost 5 bases and J lost 4 bases. Looked up from germline, CDR1 is KGHSH and CDR2 is LQKENI. The CDR3 loop spans 14 amino acids. The CDR3 is CASSGDRGPYEQYF. In nucleotides, the CDR3 is TGTGCCAGCTCAGGAGACAGGGGGCCTTACGAGCAGTACTTC.

This clone was observed a single time. The chain uses TRBV19 and TRBJ2-5; perhaps TRBD1 as D (6 bases). In germline, CDR1 is LNHDA, CDR2 SQIVND (reference sequence). The CDR3 totals 13 residues. V dropped 5 bases and J dropped 5 bases, with 12 bases sitting between them. The CDR3 loop reads CASSLGTKETQYF. The CDR3 region has the DNA TGTGCCAGTAGTTTAGGGACAAAGGAGACCCAGTACTTC.

The chain uses TRBV18 and TRBJ2-7, with D possibly matching TRBD2 (7 bases). From germline, CDR1 is KGHSH and CDR2 LQKENI. The CDR3 totals 14 residues. Trimming cost V 3 bases and J 6 bases, with 15 bases left between them. CDR3 sequence reads: CASSPLAEGGEQYF. DNA for the CDR3: TGTGCCAGCTCACCCCTAGCGGAGGGGGGCGAGCAGTACTTC.

The V gene is TRBV3-1 (or the pseudogene TRBV3-2), the J gene TRBJ1-4; a possible D gene is TRBD1 (6 bases). V was pared by 3 bases and J by 4 bases, with 9 bases between. Germline CDR1 is LGHDT and CDR2 is YNNKEL (reference sequence). CDR3 length: 14 residues. The CDR3 protein is CASSHRTDNEKLFF. As DNA, the CDR3 is TGTGCCAGCAGCCATAGGACAGATAATGAAAAACTGTTTTTT.

The genes are TRBV18 and TRBJ2-3; 7 nucleotides match TRBD2. In germline, CDR1 is KGHSH, CDR2 LQKENI. The CDR3 runs 14 residues. Unmatched junction bases numbered 5, after V lost 2 bases and J lost 6 bases. The CDR3, as DNA: TGTGCCAGCTCACCAGCCCGGGGGGAGGATACGCAGTATTTT. Translating gives CASSPARGEDTQYF.

V usage is TRBV19 and J usage is TRBJ2-7; TRBD1 matches at 8 bases. From germline, CDR1 is LNHDA and CDR2 SQIVND (reference sequence). The CDR3 extends over 13 amino acids. Trimming at V came to 8 bases and at J to 4 bases, leaving 7 bases not matched to a gene. CDR3 nucleotides: TGTGCCAGTTCAGGACAGGGAGGTTACGAGCAGTACTTC. Translating gives CASSGQGGYEQYF.

The chain couples TRBV5-1 to TRBJ2-5; possible D gene TRBD1, 5 bases. V lost 0 bases to trimming and J lost 2 bases, with 11 bases between them. The CDR3 has 15 residues. Germline V gives CDR1 SGHRS, CDR2 YFSETQ. The CDR3 sequence: CASSLERRAQETQYF. The DNA of the CDR3 is TGCGCCAGCAGCTTGGAGCGCAGGGCACAAGAGACCCAGTACTTC. Together with reference TRBV5-1 and TRBJ2-5, the CDR3 gives the full variable domain: KAGVTQTPRYLIKTRGQQVTLSCSPISGHRSVSWYQQTPGQGLQFLFEYFSETQRNKGNFPGRFSGRQFSNSRSEMNVSTLELGDSALYLCASSLERRAQETQYFGPGTRLLVL.

The gene calls are TRBV6-5 and TRBJ2-3; 9 bases match TRBD2. V was clipped by 8 bases and J by 4 bases; unmatched bases: 4. CDR1 MNHEY and CDR2 SVGAGI come from the germline V gene. This CDR3 comprises 13 residues. CDR3 DNA sequence: TGTGCCAGCTCGCGGGAGGGCCCAGATACGCAGTATTTT. Residues: CASSREGPDTQYF.

This clone has just a few counts. The J gene is TRBJ2-6, the V gene TRBV2; no clear D gene. With 6 bases removed from V and 0 bases from J, the gap between germline ends came to 12 bases. CDR3 length: 16 residues. Germline V lookup: CDR1 SNHLY, CDR2 FYNNEI. Written as DNA, the CDR3 is TGTGCCAGCAGGTCCCAAGTCGGCTCTGGGGCCAACGTCCTGACTTTC. It specifies CASRSQVGSGANVLTF.

The CDR3 region has the DNA TGTGCCAGCTCACCACGAGATGACACTGAAGCTTTCTTT. Its protein product is CASSPRDDTEAFF. V gene TRBV18 combines with J gene TRBJ1-1; D is ambiguous. CDR1 KGHSH and CDR2 LQKENI come from the germline V gene. V lost 1 base, J lost 3 bases, and 6 bases lay in between. This CDR3 is built from 13 residues.